A single sample is the source of the 9 T cell receptor beta chains below, sequenced in a study of beta chain features in type 1 diabetes. Study results and caveats: Moderate yet significant TCRB CDR3 shortening was seen in Type 1 diabetes patients in all four CD4+ subsets.

Investigators reverse transcribed all isolated RNA, so they sequenced expressed TCRB transcripts. The method was immunoSEQ multiplex PCR; TCRdb's version includes in-frame clones alone and lacks a portion of them. The table includes roughly 150,000 clones, around 9% detected once. Antigens for these TCRs are unknown. Material: central memory CD4+ T cells from blood. Receptors originate from a woman aged 30 to 39 with type 1 diabetes.

The rearrangement joins TRBV7-3 to TRBJ2-7; tentatively, D is TRBD1 (7 bases). CDR1 SGHTA and CDR2 FQGTGA come from the germline V gene. Trimming took off 2 bases at V and 2 bases at J, with 19 bases between the two ends. This CDR3 is built from 17 residues. The CDR3 spells CASSLEGGTVGTYEQYF. The CDR3 DNA reads as TGTGCCAGCAGCTTAGAGGGCGGGACAGTGGGAACCTACGAGCAGTACTTC.

The CDR3 loop is CASSLTGTLSYEQYF. CDR3 DNA sequence: TGTGCCAGCAGCTTGACAGGGACACTATCCTACGAGCAGTACTTC. The chain uses TRBV5-6 and TRBJ2-7, with a tentative D call TRBD1 (6 bases). CDR1 and CDR2 from the germline V gene are SGHDT and YYEEEE. Deletions cut 1 base from V and 1 base from J, with 12 bases between. The CDR3 extends over 15 amino acids.

This chain links TRBV18 with TRBJ2-5, with D perhaps matching TRBD2 (6 bases). The J call is in doubt because the DNA end fits TRBJ2-7 better. Germline loops: CDR1 KGHSH, CDR2 LQKENI. The length of the CDR3 is 13 residues. This CDR3 is CASSKGRTYEQYF. In nucleotides, the CDR3 is TGTGCCAGCTCAAAGGGGAGGACCTACGAGCAGTACTTC.

This clone occurred a few times. The genes are TRBV11-1 and TRBJ1-2, with no clear D. With 1 base removed from V and 0 bases from J, the gap between germline ends came to 9 bases. CDR3 length equals 15 residues. The germline gives CDR1 SGHAT, CDR2 FQDESV (reference sequence). The CDR3 DNA sequence: TGTGCCAGCAGCTTAGATGTCGGAGCTAACTATGGCTACACCTTC. Translation: CASSLDVGANYGYTF. Together with reference TRBV11-1 and TRBJ1-2, the CDR3 gives the full variable domain: EAEVAQSPRYKITEKSQAVAFWCDPISGHATLYWYRQILGQGPELLVQFQDESVVDDSQLPKDRFSAERLKGVDSTLKIQPAELGDSAMYLCASSLDVGANYGYTFGSGTRLTVV.

The chain uses TRBV4-2 and TRBJ2-2; D may be TRBD2 (5 bases). This CDR3 has 16 residues. V was shortened by 1 base and J by 3 bases, with 12 bases between the two germline ends. CDR1 is LGHNA, CDR2 YNFKEQ, per germline. The CDR3 region is CASSQVSYGDTGELFF. CDR3 sequence (DNA): TGTGCCAGCAGCCAAGTTAGTTACGGGGACACCGGGGAGCTGTTTTTT.

This clone occurred many times. The rearrangement links TRBV29-1 to TRBJ1-1; D not resolved. From germline, CDR1 is SQVTM and CDR2 ANQGSEA. The germline V and J ends were trimmed by 7 bases and 1 base, with 4 bases remaining between them. The CDR3 contains 10 residues. The CDR3 DNA follows: TGCAGCGCCCAGAACACTGAAGCTTTCTTT. Residues: CSAQNTEAFF.

This clone has only a few counts. The rearrangement links TRBV7-2 to TRBJ2-1; 11 bases fit TRBD2. This CDR3 is built from 15 residues. The V and J ends lost 4 bases and 4 bases, in that order; junction bases with no gene match: 3. The germline V gene encodes CDR1 SGHTA and CDR2 FQGNSA. The CDR3 reads CASSSSSGRYNEQFF. The CDR3 coding sequence is TGTGCCAGCAGCTCTTCTAGCGGGAGGTACAATGAGCAGTTCTTC.

This clone was observed a handful of times. The chain carries TRBV30 and TRBJ1-5, with 7 bases that match TRBD1. V gave up 1 base and J gave up 6 bases; unmatched junction bases: 3. Germline V gene data show CDR1 as GTSNPN and CDR2 as SVGIG (reference sequence). CDR3 length equals 13 residues. The chain's CDR3 is CAWSETGAQPQHF. CDR3 in DNA: TGTGCCTGGAGTGAAACAGGGGCTCAGCCCCAGCATTTT.

This clone was observed a handful of times. This chain connects TRBV29-1 to TRBJ1-2; TRBD1 matches 7 bases. With 6 bases clipped from V and 4 bases from J, the junction kept 8 bases outside the gene matches. Germline CDR1 is SQVTM and CDR2 is ANQGSEA. This CDR3 is 13 amino acids long. The CDR3 region is CSVNNRGGYGYTF. CDR3 DNA: TGCAGCGTCAACAACAGGGGTGGCTATGGCTACACCTTC.